This T cell receptor beta chain was observed in a study of CD8 T cells in ankylosing spondylitis. This clonotype was found a few times. TCRdb recomputed calls from the 5' RACE reads with MiXCR, one row per CDR3 protein. The sample has approximately 350,000 distinct CDR3 sequences; roughly 14% are singletons. This CDR3 comprises 14 residues. The germline V and J ends were trimmed by 3 bases and 9 bases, with 20 bases remaining between them. CDR1 and CDR2 (germline): DFQATT, SNEGSKA (reference sequence). The TCR comes from a male donor with ankylosing spondylitis or in good health (not recorded which). V usage is TRBV20-1 and J usage is TRBJ2-5; maybe TRBD2 (5 bases). Sample: blood, either unsorted or a sorted T cell fraction (not recorded which). CDR3 sequence (DNA): TGCAGTGCTAGCGAACGGGCCTACCTGGAGGCCCAGTACTTC. This codes for CSASERAYLEAQYF.